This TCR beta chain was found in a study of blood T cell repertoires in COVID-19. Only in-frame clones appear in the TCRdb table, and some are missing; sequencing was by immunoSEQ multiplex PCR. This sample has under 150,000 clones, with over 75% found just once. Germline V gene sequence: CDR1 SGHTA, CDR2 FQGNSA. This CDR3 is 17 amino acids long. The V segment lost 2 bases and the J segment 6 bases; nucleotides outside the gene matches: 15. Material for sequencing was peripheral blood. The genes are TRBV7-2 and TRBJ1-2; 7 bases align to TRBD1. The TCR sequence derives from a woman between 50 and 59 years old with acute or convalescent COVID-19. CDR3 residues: CASSLRMEGALSNGYTF. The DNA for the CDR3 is TGTGCCAGCAGCTTAAGAATGGAGGGGGCCTTATCGAATGGCTACACCTTC.